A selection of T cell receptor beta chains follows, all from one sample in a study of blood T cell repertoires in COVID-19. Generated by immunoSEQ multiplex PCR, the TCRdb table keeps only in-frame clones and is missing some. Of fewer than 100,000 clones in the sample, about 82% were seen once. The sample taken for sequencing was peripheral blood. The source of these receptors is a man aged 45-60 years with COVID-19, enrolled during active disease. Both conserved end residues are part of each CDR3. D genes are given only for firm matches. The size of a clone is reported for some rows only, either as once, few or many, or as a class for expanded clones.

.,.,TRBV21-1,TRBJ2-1,CASSTLAEGPGEQFF,TGTGCCAGCAGCACTTTAGCGGAGGGGCCCGGTGAGCAGTTCTTC
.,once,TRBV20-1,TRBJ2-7,CSASRFVGSLYEQYF,TGCAGTGCTAGTCGGTTTGTCGGGAGTCTCTACGAGCAGTACTTC
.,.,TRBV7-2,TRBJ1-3,CASSSGTSFGNTIYF,TGTGCCAGCAGCTCTGGGACATCTTTCGGAAACACCATATATTTT
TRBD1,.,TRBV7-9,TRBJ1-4,CASSWGQGNEKLFF,TGTGCCAGCAGCTGGGGACAGGGCAATGAAAAACTGTTTTTT
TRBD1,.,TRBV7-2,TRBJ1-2,CASSPRTGPNYGYTF,TGTGCCAGCAGCCCCCGGACAGGACCTAACTATGGCTACACCTTC
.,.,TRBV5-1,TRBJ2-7,CASSLRDSSYEQYF,TGCGCCAGCAGCTTGCGAGATAGCTCCTACGAGCAGTACTTC
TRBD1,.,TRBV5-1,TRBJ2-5,CASSLGQGPQETQYF,TGCGCCAGCAGCTTGGGACAGGGCCCCCAAGAGACCCAGTACTTC
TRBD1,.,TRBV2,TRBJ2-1,CASSDRQGNNEQFF,TGTGCCAGCAGTGATCGACAGGGGAACAATGAGCAGTTCTTC
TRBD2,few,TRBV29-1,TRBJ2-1,CSLLSGRGNEQFF,TGCAGCCTTTTGAGCGGGAGGGGCAATGAGCAGTTCTTC
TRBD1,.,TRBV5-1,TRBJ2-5,CASGGTGIQETQYF,TGCGCCAGCGGCGGGACAGGCATCCAAGAGACCCAGTACTTC
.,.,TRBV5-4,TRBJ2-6,CASSLAVGNSGANVLTF,TGTGCCAGCAGCTTGGCTGTGGGCAACTCTGGGGCCAACGTCCTGACTTTC
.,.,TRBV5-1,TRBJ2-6,CASSSQGSGGGANVLTF,TGCGCCAGCAGCAGCCAGGGGTCTGGGGGAGGGGCCAACGTCCTGACTTTC
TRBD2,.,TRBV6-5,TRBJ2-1,CASSFLAGVNEQFF,TGTGCCAGCAGTTTCCTAGCGGGTGTTAATGAGCAGTTCTTC
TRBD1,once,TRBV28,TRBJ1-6,CASSLLAGTGQSPLHF,TGTGCCAGCAGTTTACTCGCCGGGACAGGGCAATCACCCCTCCACTTT
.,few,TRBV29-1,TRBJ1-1,CSVDVANTEAFF,TGCAGCGTTGATGTGGCGAACACTGAAGCTTTCTTT
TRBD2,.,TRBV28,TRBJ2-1,CASSFVAGGRNEQFF,TGTGCCAGCAGTTTTGTCGCGGGAGGGAGGAATGAGCAGTTCTTC
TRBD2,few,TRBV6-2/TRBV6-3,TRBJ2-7,CASSYSTSGSGLASYEQYF,TGTGCCAGCAGTTACTCGACTAGCGGGAGTGGTCTGGCTTCCTACGAGCAGTACTTC
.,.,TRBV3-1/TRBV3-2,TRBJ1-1,CASTLTANTEAFF,TGTGCCAGCACCCTAACAGCAAACACTGAAGCTTTCTTT
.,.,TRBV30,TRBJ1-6,CAWSVDRSPLHF,TGTGCCTGGAGTGTTGATCGGTCACCCCTCCACTTT
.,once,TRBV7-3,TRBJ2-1,CASSLKAGRGYNEQFF,TGTGCCAGCAGCTTAAAGGCCGGCAGGGGATACAATGAGCAGTTCTTC
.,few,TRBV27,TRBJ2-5,CASSFTAHGTQYF,TGTGCCAGCAGTTTTACTGCTCACGGGACCCAGTACTTC
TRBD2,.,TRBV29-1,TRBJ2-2,CSWTRSNTGELFF,TGCAGCTGGACTAGGTCGAACACCGGGGAGCTGTTTTTT
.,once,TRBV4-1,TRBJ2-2,CASSQRFGSPEDDGELFF,TGCGCCAGCAGCCAAAGGTTTGGGTCCCCGGAGGATGACGGGGAGCTGTTTTTT
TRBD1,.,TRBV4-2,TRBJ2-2,CASSQEPGQGTGELFF,TGTGCCAGCAGCCAAGAGCCCGGACAGGGGACCGGGGAGCTGTTTTTT
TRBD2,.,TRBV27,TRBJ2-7,CASSLRVGGELGYEQYF,TGTGCCAGCAGTTTGAGGGTGGGAGGGGAACTTGGGTACGAGCAGTACTTC
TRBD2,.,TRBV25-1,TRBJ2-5,CASSDSGLAGATQYF,TGTGCCAGCAGTGATTCGGGACTAGCGGGAGCGACCCAGTACTTC
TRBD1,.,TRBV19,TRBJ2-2,CASSSRTGGGTGELFF,TGTGCCAGTAGTTCTCGGACAGGGGGAGGGACCGGGGAGCTGTTTTTT
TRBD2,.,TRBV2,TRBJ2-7,CASSTGLAGFYEQYF,TGTGCCAGCAGTACGGGACTAGCGGGGTTCTACGAGCAGTACTTC